These 5 T cell receptor beta chains were all obtained from the same sample, sequenced in a study of T cell changes during pregnancy in multiple sclerosis. This table comes from immunoSEQ multiplex PCR, and its TCRdb copy is limited to in-frame clones, with some not included. The sample has 65,000 to 80,000 clones, approximately 92% seen once. The input for sequencing was peripheral blood, taken in the first trimester of pregnancy. The receptor set was obtained from a female donor with multiple sclerosis, enrolled in a pregnancy study.

This clone was seen just once. The rearrangement joins TRBV27 to TRBJ2-7; D remains unclear. CDR3 length equals 14 residues. V was clipped by 6 bases and J by 2 bases, with 14 bases between them. The V gene's germline CDR1 is MNHEY and CDR2 SMNVEV (reference sequence). CDR3: CASSRSSGTYEQYF. The CDR3, as DNA: TGTGCCAGCAGCCGCTCTTCGGGTACCTACGAGCAGTACTTC.

In this sample, this clone turned up once. The rearrangement joins TRBV28 to TRBJ1-5; TRBD1 aligns across 7 bases. Germline V CDR1 and CDR2: MDHEN, SYDVKM. The CDR3 has 13 amino acids. The junction had 2 bases not matched to a gene; V was cut back by 4 bases and J by 5 bases. CDR3 sequence (DNA): TGTGCCAGCAGTTACAGGGGATATCAGCCCCAGCATTTT. Protein product: CASSYRGYQPQHF. Based on the CDR3 plus reference TRBV28 and TRBJ1-5, the full variable domain is DVKVTQSSRYLVKRTGEKVFLECVQDMDHENMFWYRQDPGLGLRLIYFSYDVKMKEKGDIPEGYSVSREKKERFSLILESASTNQTSMYLCASSYRGYQPQHFGDGTRLSIL.

The V gene is TRBV28, the J gene TRBJ2-7; TRBD1 aligns across 9 bases. The germline gives CDR1 MDHEN, CDR2 SYDVKM. The CDR3 spans 13 residues. The V and J ends lost 7 bases and 4 bases, in that order; junction bases with no gene match: 5. The CDR3 DNA sequence: TGTGCCAGCACCCGGACAGGGGAGTACGAGCAGTACTTC. Translated: CASTRTGEYEQYF. Using reference TRBV28 and TRBJ2-7 for the parts outside the CDR3, the full variable domain is DVKVTQSSRYLVKRTGEKVFLECVQDMDHENMFWYRQDPGLGLRLIYFSYDVKMKEKGDIPEGYSVSREKKERFSLILESASTNQTSMYLCASTRTGEYEQYFGPGTRLTVT.

The chain is built from TRBV19 and TRBJ1-1; tentatively, D is TRBD1 (6 bases). The CDR3 extends over 14 amino acids. Germline CDR1 is LNHDA and CDR2 is SQIVND (reference sequence). V was trimmed by 4 bases and J by 5 bases, leaving 14 bases between them. Here the CDR3 reads CASSRSQGRTEAFF. CDR3 in DNA: TGTGCCAGTAGTAGGTCACAGGGTCGAACTGAAGCTTTCTTT.

This CDR3 is CASSIGPTENNEQFF. The CDR3 DNA follows: TGCGCCAGCAGCATAGGACCGACAGAAAACAATGAGCAGTTCTTC. The chain employs TRBV5-1 and TRBJ2-1, with D possibly matching TRBD1 (5 bases). The V gene lost 4 bases and the J gene lost 5 bases, with 16 bases spanning the gap. The CDR3 covers 15 residues. CDR1 is SGHRS and CDR2 is YFSETQ in the germline V gene.